A selection of T cell receptor beta chains follows, all from one sample in a study of Ad26.COV2.S vaccination and SARS-CoV-2 variants. Clones were read by immunoSEQ multiplex PCR, and TCRdb kept only the in-frame ones, dropping some. The sample holds 350,000 to 450,000 clones, 83% seen once. Specimen: peripheral blood, collected in a trial of Ad26.COV2.S vaccine versus placebo. The source of these receptors is a person between 18 and 60 years old who received the Ad26.COV2.S COVID-19 vaccine or a placebo. Both conserved end residues are part of each CDR3. Each record gives: V gene, CDR3 protein.

TRBV18 CASSPGNNEQFF
TRBV6-4 CASRPGLGANYGYTF
TRBV19 CASIPGGTPYNEQFF
TRBV7-3 CASSSPLDREHEQFF
TRBV5-4 CASSKGLAGADEQFF
TRBV6-5 CASSRREYNEQFF
TRBV2 CASRIRTSGRAGDTQYF
TRBV7-3 CASSLQAGRNTEAFF
TRBV14 CASGLGVSDEQYF
TRBV10-3 CAISESGGTEAFF
TRBV11-2 CASIATRNYNEQFF
TRBV6-5 CASSATPSTDTQYF
TRBV3-1/TRBV3-2 CASSRDVRVLEQYF
TRBV10-2 CASSGLATSWEQYF
TRBV5-6 CASSLTDYEQYF
TRBV9 CASSVGRSGANVLTF
TRBV2 CASTQKEVYGYTF
TRBV5-6 CASSLEWTGGNYGYTF
TRBV5-1 CASSTVDSLLGNTIYF
TRBV5-6 CASSPTGTGARGYTF
TRBV7-9 CASSPGTELSYEQYF
TRBV5-4 CASRGQFYGYTF
TRBV2 CASSVFGNNSPLHF
TRBV7-6 CASMRRPSETQYF
TRBV7-2 CASSLARDQAFF
TRBV6-1 CASSRQGSDSPLHF
TRBV6-6 CASSYSGGHPHGYTF
TRBV5-1 CASSFKGQATDTQYF
TRBV5-1 CASSQGLAGRASYEQYF
TRBV4-2 CASSQIQGAPNEKLFF
TRBV4-3 CASSQDPQGITQETQYF
TRBV6-5 CASSIQVLNQPQHF
TRBV12-5 CASGFGLGRGREKLFF
TRBV19 CASSIEGSTTEAFF
TRBV19 CASSPFDRGPNYGYTF
TRBV7-2 CASSPKGLRGGYTF
TRBV7-6 CASSAEGGSYEQYF
TRBV18 CASSPQQGDIQYF
TRBV27 CASNGGNTEAFF
TRBV18 CASSPGRKETQYF
TRBV9 CASSALLAGGSHEQFF
TRBV6-2/TRBV6-3 CASSPSLQETQYF
TRBV5-1 CASSLRDRGYEQYF
TRBV7-9 CASSLGLSPGANVLTF
TRBV24-1 CATSDAPGGGNYGYTF
TRBV18 CASSPAGGPFKQYF
TRBV10-3 CAPQIRDRTRYSYEQYF
TRBV9 CASSVGTRRSPSTGELFF
TRBV19 CASSIPGLASGNTIYF
TRBV11-2 CASSPPVGGGQFF
TRBV18 CASSGRQGEEKLFF
TRBV6-2/TRBV6-3 CASSAGLAGKETQYF
TRBV2 CASDVPRETRTDTQYF
TRBV6-2/TRBV6-3 CASSPQGTHQPQHF
TRBV3-1/TRBV3-2 CASTHANSYEQYF
TRBV7-2 CASSLRVALDEQFF